These T cell receptor beta chains were read from a single sample in a study of T cell responses to AZD1222 COVID-19 vaccine. Clones were read by immunoSEQ multiplex PCR, and TCRdb kept only the in-frame ones, dropping some. The sample includes tens of thousands of clones, 90% to 95% seen only once; the top ten take 4.5%. Sequencing was performed on peripheral blood, taken on day 0 of MenACWY control vaccination. The receptors come from an adult in good health. The CDR3 runs from the conserved cysteine through the conserved F or W. D genes are given only for firm matches. Expanded clones get a size class; other rows say once, few or many, or leave the size out.

v_gene	abundance	d_gene	j_gene	CDR3nt	CDR3aa
TRBV5-6	.	.	TRBJ1-4	TGTGCCAGCAGCTTCAATAGTTTCGCCAGCACAACTAATGAAAAACTGTTTTTT	CASSFNSFASTTNEKLFF
TRBV5-1	.	.	TRBJ1-1	TGCGCCAGCAGCTTGGGCCAGGTGGGCGCTGAAGCTTTCTTT	CASSLGQVGAEAFF
TRBV5-6	few	TRBD1	TRBJ2-7	TGTGCCAGCAGCTTGGGCAGGGGGTTGGCCGAGCAGTACTTC	CASSLGRGLAEQYF
TRBV9	.	TRBD1	TRBJ2-2	TGTGCCAGCAGCCCCAGGGGGACCGGGGAGCTGTTTTTT	CASSPRGTGELFF
TRBV19	.	.	TRBJ1-2	TGTGCTTCAAAACCGGGGTTTTATGGCTACACCTTC	CASKPGFYGYTF
TRBV29-1	.	TRBD1	TRBJ1-1	TGCAGCGGAAGGACAGGGATGGGGACTGAAGCTTTCTTT	CSGRTGMGTEAFF
TRBV18	.	.	TRBJ2-2	TGTGCCAGCTCACCCCAGGACCGCGCCGGGGAGCTGTTTTTT	CASSPQDRAGELFF
TRBV14	.	TRBD2	TRBJ2-1	TGTGCCAGCAGCCCCTTCTGGACTAGCGGAGGTGGTCTGGGCAATGAGCAGTTCTTC	CASSPFWTSGGGLGNEQFF
TRBV27	.	.	TRBJ2-1	TGTGCCAGCAGTTTGCAGGGTCCCTACAATGAGCAGTTCTTC	CASSLQGPYNEQFF
TRBV30	.	.	TRBJ1-2	TGTGCCTGGGGGCAGGGGGGCTACACCTTC	CAWGQGGYTF
TRBV25-1	.	TRBD1	TRBJ1-4	TGTGCCAGCAGTGAATACCAGCGGGGACAGGTGAATGAAAAACTGTTTTTT	CASSEYQRGQVNEKLFF
TRBV6-4	.	.	TRBJ1-1	TGTGCCAGCAGGGTTTCAGAGAACACTGAAGCTTTCTTT	CASRVSENTEAFF
TRBV3-1/TRBV3-2	.	.	TRBJ1-2	TGTGCCAGCAGCCAGGGATCATCTAACTATGGCTACACCTTC	CASSQGSSNYGYTF
TRBV5-4	.	.	TRBJ2-1	TGTGCCAGCAGCCATGGTCAAGGGCGAGATGAGCAGTTCTTC	CASSHGQGRDEQFF
TRBV11-2	.	TRBD1	TRBJ1-4	TGTGCCAGCAGCTTAGACGGGACAGGGGATGAAAAACTGTTTTTT	CASSLDGTGDEKLFF
TRBV5-1	.	.	TRBJ2-7	TGCGCCAGCAGCCTTGGGGGCCTTACCTACGAGCAGTACTTC	CASSLGGLTYEQYF
TRBV27	.	.	TRBJ1-4	TGTGCCAGCAGGCCCGCCCCGACACGGGGCTGGGAAAAACTGTTTTTT	CASRPAPTRGWEKLFF
TRBV29-1	.	TRBD1	TRBJ1-1	TGCAGCGCTGGGGACAGGGGGCGCGGTGAAGCTTTCTTT	CSAGDRGRGEAFF
TRBV30	.	.	TRBJ2-7	TGTGCCTGGAGCAGACAGATCAACTACGAGCAGTACTTC	CAWSRQINYEQYF
TRBV6-6	.	.	TRBJ2-7	TGTGCCAGCAGTTACTCCAAGGGCGTCGAGCAGTACTTC	CASSYSKGVEQYF
TRBV11-3	.	TRBD1	TRBJ2-2	TGTGCCAGCAGCTTGCGTGGACAGGGTGAACGCGGGGAGCTGTTTTTT	CASSLRGQGERGELFF
TRBV28	.	TRBD2	TRBJ2-5	TGTGCCAGCACGTGGGGGGGTCGAGAGACCCAGTACTTC	CASTWGGRETQYF
TRBV12-3/TRBV12-4	.	.	TRBJ2-1	TGTGCCAGCAGGAGGAGCGATGAGCAGTTCTTC	CASRRSDEQFF
TRBV7-6	.	TRBD1	TRBJ1-1	TGTGCCAGCAGCATTGATACAGGGGAGGGCACTGAAGCTTTCTTT	CASSIDTGEGTEAFF
TRBV3-1/TRBV3-2	.	.	TRBJ1-2	TGTGCCAGCAGCCAAGATCTAGGAGAGTGGAATGGCTACACCTTC	CASSQDLGEWNGYTF
TRBV19	.	.	TRBJ1-3	TGTGCCAGTATTTCGGTCGACGGCGCCATTGGAAACACCATATATTTT	CASISVDGAIGNTIYF
TRBV11-2	.	.	TRBJ1-1	TGTGCCAGCAGCTTGAACAACGAAGCTTTCTTT	CASSLNNEAFF
TRBV2	.	TRBD1	TRBJ2-7	TGTGCCAGCAGCCGTGAAAGCTCTGGTGGGACAGTGGACGAGCAGTACTTC	CASSRESSGGTVDEQYF
TRBV5-1	.	TRBD2	TRBJ2-7	TGCGCCAGCAGCTCCGGGACTAGCTACGAGCAGTACTTC	CASSSGTSYEQYF
TRBV28	.	.	TRBJ2-1	TGTGCCAGCAGTTGGCCTTTTTATGAGCAGTTCTTC	CASSWPFYEQFF
TRBV30	.	.	TRBJ1-2	TGTGCCTGGAGCTCCCAGATAACGAGCAATAACTATGGCTACACCTTC	CAWSSQITSNNYGYTF
TRBV2	.	TRBD1	TRBJ2-7	TGTGCCAGCCTCAGGGGGCGCGCCTACGAGCAGTACTTC	CASLRGRAYEQYF
TRBV5-1	once	TRBD1	TRBJ1-6	TGCGCCAGCAGCTTCGGGACAGTCAATTCACCCCTCCACTTT	CASSFGTVNSPLHF
TRBV7-9	.	TRBD1	TRBJ1-1	TGTGCCAGCAGCCCGGGACAGGGCCATCACACTGAAGCTTTCTTT	CASSPGQGHHTEAFF
TRBV29-1	.	TRBD2	TRBJ2-1	TGCAGCGTCACCGGGACTAGCGGGAGGAATGAGCAGTTCTTC	CSVTGTSGRNEQFF
TRBV5-6	.	TRBD1	TRBJ1-5	TGTGCCAGCAGCTTGGAAAGGGGGCTGGGCAATCAGCCCCAGCATTTT	CASSLERGLGNQPQHF
TRBV20-1	.	.	TRBJ1-2	TGCAGTGCTAGTGGGGGACACTATGGCTACACCTTC	CSASGGHYGYTF
TRBV4-3	.	.	TRBJ2-7	TGCGCCAGCAGCCAAGGGAAAAGACAGGGGAGGGACGAGCAGTACTTC	CASSQGKRQGRDEQYF
TRBV21-1	.	.	TRBJ1-2	TGTGCCAGCAGCGAGCTAGACCCCGGCTATGGCTACACCTTC	CASSELDPGYGYTF
TRBV7-9	.	.	TRBJ2-7	TGTGCCAGCAGCTCGATCGACAGCTCCTACGAGCAGTACTTC	CASSSIDSSYEQYF
TRBV4-3	.	.	TRBJ2-1	TGCGCCAGCAGCCATGCCGACAGAGCAAGCCCTCATGAGCAGTTCTTC	CASSHADRASPHEQFF
TRBV10-2	.	TRBD2	TRBJ2-7	TGCGCCAGCAGTATAGGACTAGCGGGGAACTACGAGCAGTACTTC	CASSIGLAGNYEQYF
TRBV6-6	.	.	TRBJ2-7	TGTGCCAGCAGCTCCCAGGGCTACGAGCAGTACTTC	CASSSQGYEQYF
TRBV13	once	TRBD1	TRBJ2-5	TGTGCCAGCAGCCTCTCCTCGACAGGGGTGGGAGAGACCCAGTACTTC	CASSLSSTGVGETQYF
TRBV7-9	.	TRBD2	TRBJ2-2	TGTGCCAGCAGCTTAGTGGATAGACTAGCGGGAGCCGGGGAGCTGTTTTTT	CASSLVDRLAGAGELFF
TRBV14	.	.	TRBJ1-6	TGTGCCAGCAGCCAAGATGGGCGGAATAATTCACCCCTCCACTTT	CASSQDGRNNSPLHF
TRBV7-9	.	.	TRBJ1-1	TGTGCCAGCAGCTTAGAGGACTTTTGGATCACTGAAGCTTTCTTT	CASSLEDFWITEAFF
TRBV2	.	.	TRBJ1-2	TGTGCCAGCAGTGACCTCACAGCACTGGGCTATGGCTACACCTTC	CASSDLTALGYGYTF
TRBV6-5	.	TRBD1	TRBJ2-5	TGTGCCAGCACCCGGGGGACAGGGGGCGAGACCCAGTACTTC	CASTRGTGGETQYF
TRBV12-5	.	.	TRBJ2-1	TGTGCTAGTGTTCCTGACAACTACAATGAGCAGTTCTTC	CASVPDNYNEQFF
TRBV3-1/TRBV3-2	.	.	TRBJ1-1	TGTGCCAGCAGCACCACGAGAACGAACACTGAAGCTTTCTTT	CASSTTRTNTEAFF
TRBV18	.	TRBD2	TRBJ2-1	TGTGCCAGCTCACGCGAGATAACTAGCGGGAGCTCCTACAATGAGCAGTTCTTC	CASSREITSGSSYNEQFF
TRBV7-2	.	.	TRBJ2-2	TGTGCCAGCAGTCTAAGACAGGAATGGGTCGGGGAGCTGTTTTTT	CASSLRQEWVGELFF
TRBV18	few	.	TRBJ1-3	TGTGCCAGCTCACCACCCGGGAACCCTGACGGAAACACCATATATTTT	CASSPPGNPDGNTIYF